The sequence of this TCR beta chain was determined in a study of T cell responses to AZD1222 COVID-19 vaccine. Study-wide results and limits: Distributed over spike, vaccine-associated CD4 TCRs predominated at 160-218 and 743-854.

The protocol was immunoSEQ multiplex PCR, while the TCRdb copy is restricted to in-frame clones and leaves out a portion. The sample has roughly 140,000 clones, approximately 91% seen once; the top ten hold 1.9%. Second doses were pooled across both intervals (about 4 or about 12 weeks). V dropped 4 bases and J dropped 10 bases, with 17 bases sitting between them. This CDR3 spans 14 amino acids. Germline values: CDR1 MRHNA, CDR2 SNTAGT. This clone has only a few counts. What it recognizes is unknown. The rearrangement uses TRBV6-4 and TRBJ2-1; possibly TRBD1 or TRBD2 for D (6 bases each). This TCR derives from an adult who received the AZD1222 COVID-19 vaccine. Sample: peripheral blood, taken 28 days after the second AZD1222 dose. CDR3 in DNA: TGTGCCAGCAGTGTAAGGGGGGAAGGACAGGAGCAGTTCTTC. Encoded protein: CASSVRGEGQEQFF.